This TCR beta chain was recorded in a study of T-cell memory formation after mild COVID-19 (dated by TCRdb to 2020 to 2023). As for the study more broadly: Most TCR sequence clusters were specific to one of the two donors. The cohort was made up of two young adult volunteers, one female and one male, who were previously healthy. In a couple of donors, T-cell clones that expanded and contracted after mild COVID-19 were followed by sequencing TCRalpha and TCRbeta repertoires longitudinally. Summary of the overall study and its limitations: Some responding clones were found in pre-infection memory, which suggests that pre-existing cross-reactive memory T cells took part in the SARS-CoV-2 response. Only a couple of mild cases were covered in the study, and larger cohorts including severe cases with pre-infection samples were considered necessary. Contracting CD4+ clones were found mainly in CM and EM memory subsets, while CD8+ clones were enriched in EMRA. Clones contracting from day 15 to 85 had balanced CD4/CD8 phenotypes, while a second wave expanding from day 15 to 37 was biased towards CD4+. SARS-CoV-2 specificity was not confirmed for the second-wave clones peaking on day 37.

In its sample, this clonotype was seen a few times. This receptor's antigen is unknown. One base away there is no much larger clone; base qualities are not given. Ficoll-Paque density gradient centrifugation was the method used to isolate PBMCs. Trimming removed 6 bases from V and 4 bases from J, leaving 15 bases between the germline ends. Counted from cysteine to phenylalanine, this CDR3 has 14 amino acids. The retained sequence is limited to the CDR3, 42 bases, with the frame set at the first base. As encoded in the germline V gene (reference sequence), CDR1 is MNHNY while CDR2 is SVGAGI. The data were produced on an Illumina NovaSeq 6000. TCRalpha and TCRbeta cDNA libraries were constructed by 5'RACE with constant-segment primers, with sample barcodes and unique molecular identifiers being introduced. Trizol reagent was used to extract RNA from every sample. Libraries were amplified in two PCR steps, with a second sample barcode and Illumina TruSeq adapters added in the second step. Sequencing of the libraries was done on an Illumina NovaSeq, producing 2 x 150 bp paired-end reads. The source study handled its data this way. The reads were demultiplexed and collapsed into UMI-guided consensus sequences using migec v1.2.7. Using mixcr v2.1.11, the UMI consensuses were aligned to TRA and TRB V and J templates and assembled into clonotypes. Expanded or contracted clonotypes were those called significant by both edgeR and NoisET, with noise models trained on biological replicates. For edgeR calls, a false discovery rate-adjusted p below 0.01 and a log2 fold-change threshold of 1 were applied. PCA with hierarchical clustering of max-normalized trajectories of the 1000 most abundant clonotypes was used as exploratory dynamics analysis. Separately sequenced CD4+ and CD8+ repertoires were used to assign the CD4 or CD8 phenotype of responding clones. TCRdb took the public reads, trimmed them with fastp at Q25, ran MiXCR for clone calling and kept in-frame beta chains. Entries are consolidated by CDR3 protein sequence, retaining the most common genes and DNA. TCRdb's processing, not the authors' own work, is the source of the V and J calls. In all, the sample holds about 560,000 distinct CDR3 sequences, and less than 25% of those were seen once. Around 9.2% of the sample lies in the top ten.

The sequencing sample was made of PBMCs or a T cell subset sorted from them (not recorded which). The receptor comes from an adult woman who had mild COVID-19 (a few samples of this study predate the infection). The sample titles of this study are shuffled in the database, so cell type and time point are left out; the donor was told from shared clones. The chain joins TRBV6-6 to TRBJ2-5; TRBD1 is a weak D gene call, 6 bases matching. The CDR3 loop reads CASSDWDKSETQYF. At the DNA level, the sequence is TGTGCCAGCAGCGATTGGGACAAATCAGAGACCCAGTACTTC.